This T cell receptor beta chain is drawn from a study of blood T cells in healthy people across ages. It was with a sample-barcoded 5' primer and a J-beta primer mix that a second PCR of roughly 7 to 11 cycles was run. TCRdb fed the 5' RACE reads into MiXCR, producing one record per CDR3 protein. Among 1.5 million to 2 million distinct CDR3 sequences listed, over 25% were seen once. This clonotype has a handful of counts. Sequenced sample: blood. This TCR was sampled from a woman in her twenties or thirties in good health.

CDR3 DNA: TGCGCCAGCAGCTCGGTCGGGGAATCGGGTAATTCACCCCTCCACTTT. Its protein is CASSSVGESGNSPLHF. This chain links TRBV5-1 with TRBJ1-6; D is ambiguous. This CDR3 has 16 amino acids. V dropped 3 bases and J dropped 6 bases, with 16 bases sitting between them. Looked up from germline, CDR1 is SGHRS and CDR2 is YFSETQ.